This TCR beta chain was captured in a study of CD8+ T cells in alopecia areata. The CDR3 is 16 residues long. Trimming removed 2 bases at V and 0 bases at J, with 13 bases between. CDR1 and CDR2 (germline): MNHEY, SMNVEV (reference sequence). RNA was extracted and reverse transcribed into cDNA as the sequencing template. Some clones are missing from TCRdb's copy, which holds only in-frame ones; the method was immunoSEQ multiplex PCR. The sample has roughly 200,000 clones; 53% are singletons. Treatment denoted: oral pan-JAK inhibitor, 5-10 mg twice daily. Obtained from alopecia areata patients were lesional scalp punch biopsies along with peripheral blood.

Sample: CD8+ T cells sorted from blood, taken at week 24, from a patient treated with tofacitinib. The receptor was isolated from a human donor with alopecia areata. V usage is TRBV27 and J usage is TRBJ1-1; D may be TRBD1 (5 bases). CDR3 region: CASSLQGRAMNTEAFF. Here the CDR3 DNA reads TGTGCCAGCAGTTTACAGGGCCGTGCTATGAACACTGAAGCTTTCTTT.